This T cell receptor beta chain was retrieved from a study of blood T cell repertoires in COVID-19. Germline loops: CDR1 SNHLY, CDR2 FYNNEI. The CDR3 is made up of 14 amino acids. With 6 bases clipped from V and 17 bases from J, the junction kept 12 bases outside the gene matches. Repertoires were generated with immunoSEQ multiplex PCR, while TCRdb's copy carries only in-frame clones and drops some. The table lists 120,000 or so clones, roughly 89% of them singletons. This study enrolled people aged about 18 to 90 from approximately 24 US geographic areas. The chain is built from TRBV2 and TRBJ1-6; 11 nucleotides align to TRBD1. The sequence was collected from a woman in her 30s who had recovered from COVID-19. Input material: PBMCs or T cells enriched from blood (not recorded which). DNA for the CDR3: TGTGCCAGCAGGATGGACAGGGGGCTCTTTGGTGTCCACTTT. This encodes CASRMDRGLFGVHF.